These 5 T cell receptor beta chains came from one sample sequenced in a study of cytomegalovirus exposure and HLA in healthy donors. Produced via immunoSEQ multiplex PCR; TCRdb's table is partial and in-frame only. The sample consists of over 100,000 clones, 85% to 90% of them appearing once. Material: PBMCs. These receptors all come from a woman between 18 and 29 years old in good health and CMV-seronegative.

The chain joins TRBV19 to TRBJ2-7; 10 bases align to TRBD1. The V gene end was trimmed by 4 bases and the J gene end by 6 bases; junction bases not matched to a gene: 6. CDR3 length equals 14 residues. In germline, CDR1 is LNHDA, CDR2 SQIVND (reference sequence). The CDR3 here is CASSNRDRGFEQYF. Here the CDR3 DNA reads TGTGCCAGTAGTAACCGGGACAGGGGTTTCGAGCAGTACTTC. The complete variable domain, with remaining parts taken from reference TRBV19 and TRBJ2-7, reads DGGITQSPKYLFRKEGQNVTLSCEQNLNHDAMYWYRQDPGQGLRLIYYSQIVNDFQKGDIAEGYSVSREKKESFPLTVTSAQKNPTAFYLCASSNRDRGFEQYFGPGTRLTVT.

The CDR3 is CASRLDVGGTQYF. CDR3 DNA: TGTGCCAGCAGGTTGGACGTGGGGGGGACCCAGTACTTC. The chain uses TRBV27 and TRBJ2-5, with D perhaps matching TRBD2 (6 bases). CDR1 and CDR2 from the germline V gene are MNHEY and SMNVEV (reference sequence). The CDR3 consists of 13 residues. The V end lost 6 bases, the J end lost 7 bases, and 15 bases lay between the germline ends.

The chain recombines TRBV5-4 with TRBJ1-1; unclear D gene. This CDR3 contains 15 residues. The germline V and J ends were trimmed by 0 bases and 6 bases, with 15 bases remaining between them. Per germline, CDR1 SGHNT and CDR2 YYREEE (reference sequence). Here the CDR3 DNA reads TGTGCCAGCAGCTTGGACCCGGGTGGAGACGCTGAAGCTTTCTTT. This gives the protein CASSLDPGGDAEAFF.

The V and J genes are TRBV25-1 and TRBJ1-1, with D possibly TRBD1 on 6 matching bases. The CDR3 spans 13 residues. Germline lookup yields CDR1 MGHDK and CDR2 SYGVNS. V was pared by 7 bases and J by 1 base, with 10 bases between. The DNA of the CDR3 is TGTGCCAGCATTGGGACACGGAACACTGAAGCTTTCTTT. Amino acid sequence: CASIGTRNTEAFF.

In this sample, this clone turned up once. The chain has TRBV15 and TRBJ1-1; TRBD1 is a possible D gene (5 bases). The V gene lost 3 bases and the J gene lost 1 base, with 6 bases spanning the gap. The CDR3 runs to 13 residues. The V gene's germline CDR1 is LNHNV and CDR2 YYDKDF (reference sequence). The CDR3 DNA sequence: TGTGCCACCAGCAGGGACAAGAACACTGAAGCTTTCTTT. Amino acid sequence: CATSRDKNTEAFF.